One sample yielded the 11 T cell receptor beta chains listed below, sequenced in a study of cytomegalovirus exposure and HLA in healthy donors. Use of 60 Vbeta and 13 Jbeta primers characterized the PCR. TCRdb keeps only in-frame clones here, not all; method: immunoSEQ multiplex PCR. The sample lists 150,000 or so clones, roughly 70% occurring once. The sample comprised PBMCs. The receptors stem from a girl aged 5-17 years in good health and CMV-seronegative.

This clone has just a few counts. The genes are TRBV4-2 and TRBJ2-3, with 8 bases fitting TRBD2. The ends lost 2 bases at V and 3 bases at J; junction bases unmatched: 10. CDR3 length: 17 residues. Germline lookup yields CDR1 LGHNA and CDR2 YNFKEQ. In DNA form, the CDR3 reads TGTGCCAGCAGCCAAATTCTGTCGGGGGGGGTAACAGATACGCAGTATTTT. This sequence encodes CASSQILSGGVTDTQYF.

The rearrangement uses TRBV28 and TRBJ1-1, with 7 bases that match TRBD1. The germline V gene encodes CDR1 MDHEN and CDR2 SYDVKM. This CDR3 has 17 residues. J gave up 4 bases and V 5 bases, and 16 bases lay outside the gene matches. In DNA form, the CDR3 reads TGTGCCAGCAGTCCAGGCGGGACAGCTGAAGGGGTCACTGAAGCTTTCTTT. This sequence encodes CASSPGGTAEGVTEAFF.

Here the CDR3 DNA reads TGTGCCAGCAGCTTAGAGGCTAGCGGGGATACGCAGTATTTT. Its protein is CASSLEASGDTQYF. V usage is TRBV7-9 and J usage is TRBJ2-3; 8 bases match TRBD2. The CDR3 is 14 residues long. V was clipped by 1 base and J by 6 bases; unmatched bases: 3. Germline V gene sequence: CDR1 SEHNR, CDR2 FQNEAQ (reference sequence).

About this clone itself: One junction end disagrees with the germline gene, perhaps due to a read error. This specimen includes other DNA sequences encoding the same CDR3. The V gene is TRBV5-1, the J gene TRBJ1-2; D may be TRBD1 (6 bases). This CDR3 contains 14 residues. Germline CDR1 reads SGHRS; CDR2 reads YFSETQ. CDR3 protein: CATYPGVGNYGYTF. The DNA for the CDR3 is TGCGCCACCTACCCAGGGGTTGGAAACTACGGCTACACCTTC.

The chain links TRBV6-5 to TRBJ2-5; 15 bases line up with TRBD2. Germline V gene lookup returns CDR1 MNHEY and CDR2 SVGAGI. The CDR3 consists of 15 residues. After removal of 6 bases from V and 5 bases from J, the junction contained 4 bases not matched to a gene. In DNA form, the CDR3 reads TGTGCCAGCAGCCTCGGACTAGCGGGAGGGGAGACCCAGTACTTC. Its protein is CASSLGLAGGETQYF.

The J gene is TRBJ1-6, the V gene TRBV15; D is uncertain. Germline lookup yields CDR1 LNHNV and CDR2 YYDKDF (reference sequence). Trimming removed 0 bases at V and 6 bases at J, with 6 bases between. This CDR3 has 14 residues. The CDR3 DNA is TGTGCCACCAGCAGAGATAGCTTTAATTCACCCCTCCACTTT. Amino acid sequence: CATSRDSFNSPLHF.

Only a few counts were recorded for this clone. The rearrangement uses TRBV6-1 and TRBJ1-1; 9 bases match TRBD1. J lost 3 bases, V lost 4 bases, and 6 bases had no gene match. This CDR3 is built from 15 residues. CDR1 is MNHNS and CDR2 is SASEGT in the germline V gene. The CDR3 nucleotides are TGTGCCAGCAGTGGATTAACAGGGGGCGACACTGAAGCTTTCTTT. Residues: CASSGLTGGDTEAFF.

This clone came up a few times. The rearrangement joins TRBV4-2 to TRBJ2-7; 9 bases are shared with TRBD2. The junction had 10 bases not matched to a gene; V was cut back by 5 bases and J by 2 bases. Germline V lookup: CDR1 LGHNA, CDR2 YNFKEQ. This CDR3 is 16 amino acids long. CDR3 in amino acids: CASSYVSGGTPYEQYF. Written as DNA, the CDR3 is TGTGCCAGCAGCTATGTTAGCGGGGGTACCCCCTACGAGCAGTACTTC.

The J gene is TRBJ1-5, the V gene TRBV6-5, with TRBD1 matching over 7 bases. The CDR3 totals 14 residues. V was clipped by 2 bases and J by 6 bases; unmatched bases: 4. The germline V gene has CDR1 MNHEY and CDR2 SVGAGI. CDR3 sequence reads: CASSYGYRGQPQHF. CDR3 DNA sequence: TGTGCCAGCAGTTACGGGTACAGGGGTCAGCCCCAGCATTTT.

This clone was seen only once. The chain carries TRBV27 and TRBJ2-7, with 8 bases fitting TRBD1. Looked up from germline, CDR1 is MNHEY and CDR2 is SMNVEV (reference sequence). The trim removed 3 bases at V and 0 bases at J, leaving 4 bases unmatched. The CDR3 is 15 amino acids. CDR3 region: CASSFGQGSSYEQYF. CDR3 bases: TGTGCCAGCAGTTTTGGACAGGGATCCTCCTACGAGCAGTACTTC.

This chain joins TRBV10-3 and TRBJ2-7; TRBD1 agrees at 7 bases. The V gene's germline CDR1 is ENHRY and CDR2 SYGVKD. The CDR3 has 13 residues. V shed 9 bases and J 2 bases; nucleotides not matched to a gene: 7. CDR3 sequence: CAIGQETTYEQYF. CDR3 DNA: TGTGCCATAGGACAGGAAACTACCTACGAGCAGTACTTC.